This TCR beta chain derives from a study of identical twins. This clonotype was seen ten or more times. Antigen unknown. Each CDR3 protein gets one entry after TCRdb re-called the 5' RACE reads with MiXCR. Of around 550,000 distinct CDR3 sequences listed, over 12% are singletons. Study-wide results and caveats: Invariant populations such as MAIT and iNKT cells could partly muddle zero-insertion analyses.

The CDR3 consists of 15 residues. Per germline, CDR1 SEHNR and CDR2 FQNEAQ (reference sequence). Trimming left V 5 bases short and J 4 bases short, with 17 bases between. This sample also appeared in a second study, on yellow fever vaccine responses in identical twins.

The chain uses TRBV7-9 and TRBJ1-2, with a tentative D call TRBD1 (5 bases). The TCR comes from a woman younger than 30 in good health. Source material: CD4+ T cells sorted from blood. The CDR3 bases are TGTGCCAGCAGCCCGGGGGGGTCGCTCGGCTATGGCTACACCTTC. Amino acid sequence: CASSPGGSLGYGYTF.